Below, 22 T cell receptor beta chains from the same sample are listed, as sequenced in a study of control samples from healthy donors and cancer patients. Method: immunoSEQ multiplex PCR; TCRdb's copy keeps in-frame clones and lacks some. The table lists over 150,000 clones, roughly 94% of them singletons. Material for sequencing was PBMCs. The source is a man aged 55 to 70 with colorectal cancer.

The chain employs TRBV27 and TRBJ2-7; maybe TRBD2 (5 bases). The germline V gene has CDR1 MNHEY and CDR2 SMNVEV (reference sequence). The CDR3 consists of 15 residues. V was cut by 4 bases and J by 3 bases, with 16 bases left in between. Here the CDR3 DNA reads TGTGCCAGCAGTTCCCCGAGGGTCGGTGGCTACGAGCAGTACTTC. Protein: CASSSPRVGGYEQYF.

The chain carries TRBV19 and TRBJ2-5; D remains unclear. Germline-derived CDR1 and CDR2 are LNHDA and SQIVND (reference sequence). V lost 6 bases, J lost 3 bases, and 17 bases lay in between. CDR3 size: 15 residues. CDR3 DNA: TGTGCCAGTAGCCTCAACTTTGGGTTAGAAGAGACCCAGTACTTC. It is translated as CASSLNFGLEETQYF.

This clone was seen just once. V is TRBV6-5 and J is TRBJ1-6, with D possibly TRBD1 on 5 matching bases. The CDR3 runs 14 residues. V was clipped by 0 bases and J by 10 bases, with 10 bases between them. Germline CDR1 and CDR2: MNHEY and SVGAGI. The CDR3 sequence: CASSYSRGDSPLHF. The CDR3 DNA sequence: TGTGCCAGCAGTTACTCGAGAGGGGACTCACCCCTCCACTTT.

V and J are TRBV18 and TRBJ2-2; D call uncertain. Deletions cut 0 bases from V and 1 base from J, with 9 bases between. Germline loops: CDR1 KGHSH, CDR2 LQKENI. This CDR3 has 16 amino acids. In DNA, the CDR3 is TGTGCCAGCTCACCACCAAGTAGGCAGAACACCGGGGAGCTGTTTTTT. Translated, it gives CASSPPSRQNTGELFF.

The V call is TRBV6-2 or TRBV6-3, the J call TRBJ2-4, with D possibly TRBD1 on 6 matching bases. Per germline, CDR1 MNHEY and CDR2 SVGEGT. The CDR3 has 15 residues. V lost 5 bases, J lost 0 bases, and 11 bases lay in between. DNA of the CDR3: TGTGCCAGCAGTGACAGGCCTCTAGCCAAAAACATTCAGTACTTC. Protein: CASSDRPLAKNIQYF.

The rearrangement uses TRBV20-1 and TRBJ1-3; no firm D call. From germline, CDR1 is DFQATT and CDR2 SNEGSKA (reference sequence). V dropped 3 bases and J dropped 7 bases, with 7 bases sitting between them. The CDR3 runs 11 residues. The CDR3 loop reads CSARAQNTIYF. The CDR3 DNA reads as TGCAGTGCTAGGGCGCAGAACACCATATATTTT.

The chain has TRBV5-1 and TRBJ1-2; possible D gene TRBD1, 5 bases. Trimming shortened V by 0 bases and J by 2 bases, and 5 bases separated the two germline ends. This CDR3 has 13 residues. Germline V gene lookup returns CDR1 SGHRS and CDR2 YFSETQ. The CDR3 region is CASSLEGNYGYTF. In nucleotides, the CDR3 is TGCGCCAGCAGCTTGGAGGGGAACTATGGCTACACCTTC.

This chain joins TRBV5-6 and TRBJ1-2; 7 nucleotides align to TRBD1. There are 14 residues in the CDR3. Germline assignment: CDR1 SGHDT and CDR2 YYEEEE. V gave up 0 bases and J gave up 4 bases; unmatched junction bases: 3. DNA of the CDR3: TGTGCCAGCAGCTTGGGGGGACAGAGCTATGGCTACACCTTC. Translation gives CASSLGGQSYGYTF.

V is TRBV6-5 and J is TRBJ2-6, with D hard to call. V was shortened by 11 bases and J by 0 bases, with 11 bases between the two germline ends. The CDR3 spans 14 residues. The germline gives CDR1 MNHEY, CDR2 SVGAGI. The CDR3 loop is CAVRRISGANVLTF. In DNA, the CDR3 is TGTGCCGTTCGACGGATCTCTGGGGCCAACGTCCTGACTTTC.

The chain carries TRBV5-1 and TRBJ1-1; 11 nucleotides agree with TRBD1. This CDR3 has 16 residues. V shed 5 bases and J 1 base; nucleotides not matched to a gene: 7. Germline V gene sequence: CDR1 SGHRS, CDR2 YFSETQ. For the CDR3, the DNA is TGCGCCAGCAGACGGACAGGGGGCGGGGAGAACACTGAAGCTTTCTTT. Protein: CASRRTGGGENTEAFF.

The rearrangement uses TRBV5-4 and TRBJ2-3; 7 bases are shared with TRBD1. This CDR3 region has 16 residues. V was pared by 4 bases and J by 6 bases, with 14 bases of the junction left unmatched. CDR1 is SGHNT and CDR2 is YYREEE in the germline V gene (reference sequence). CDR3 DNA: TGTGCCAGCAGCCGAAGACCGACAGGGAAAAGCGATACGCAGTATTTT. This codes for CASSRRPTGKSDTQYF.

The chain combines TRBV5-1 with TRBJ2-2; a weak D match, TRBD1 (6 bases). This CDR3 is built from 15 residues. Germline V gene lookup returns CDR1 SGHRS and CDR2 YFSETQ. V lost 2 bases, J lost 3 bases, and 11 bases lay in between. DNA for the CDR3: TGCGCCAGCAGCTTATCAGGGGAGCACACCGGGGAGCTGTTTTTT. This sequence encodes CASSLSGEHTGELFF.

This clone was found once. The chain carries TRBV10-3 and TRBJ1-3; D is uncertain. Germline assignment: CDR1 ENHRY and CDR2 SYGVKD. V was shortened by 5 bases and J by 0 bases, with 5 bases between the two germline ends. The CDR3 sequence is 13 residues long. In DNA, the CDR3 is TGTGCCATCAGTCAGGACTCTGGAAACACCATATATTTT. It is translated as CAISQDSGNTIYF.

The chain recombines TRBV5-1 with TRBJ2-2; TRBD1 agrees at 8 bases. Trimming took 4 bases from V and 2 from J; bases not matched to a gene: 7. The CDR3 runs to 16 residues. CDR1 is SGHRS and CDR2 is YFSETQ in the germline V gene. Here the CDR3 reads CASSPMDRANTGELFF. CDR3 nucleotide sequence: TGCGCCAGCAGCCCGATGGACAGGGCCAACACCGGGGAGCTGTTTTTT.

The chain uses TRBV6-6 and TRBJ2-7, with D perhaps assigned TRBD1 or TRBD2 (5 bases each). V was cut by 5 bases and J by 10 bases, with 18 bases left in between. The germline gives CDR1 MNHNY, CDR2 SVGAGI (reference sequence). There are 13 residues in the CDR3. The CDR3 DNA is TGTGCCAGCAGTGGGGACCTTTTACTGAGCCAGTACTTC. Translating gives CASSGDLLLSQYF.

The chain couples TRBV7-2 to TRBJ1-1; 7 bases agree with TRBD1. The CDR3 has 15 amino acids. V was clipped by 1 base and J by 0 bases; unmatched bases: 2. The germline V gene encodes CDR1 SGHTA and CDR2 FQGNSA. As DNA, the CDR3 is TGTGCCAGCAGCTTAGACGGACAGGTGAACACTGAAGCTTTCTTT. Translation gives CASSLDGQVNTEAFF.

The V call is TRBV5-8, the J call TRBJ1-6, with D tentatively TRBD1 (5 bases). Germline V gives CDR1 SGHTS, CDR2 YDEGEE. The V and J ends lost 4 bases and 1 base respectively, with 9 bases between them. This CDR3 contains 15 residues. CDR3 amino acids: CASSGGRSYNSPLHF. The CDR3 DNA reads as TGTGCCAGCAGCGGGGGTAGATCCTATAATTCACCCCTCCACTTT.

The chain is built from TRBV28 and TRBJ2-7; D remains unclear. CDR1 and CDR2 (germline): MDHEN, SYDVKM. The CDR3 is 13 amino acids. V lost 3 bases and J lost 2, with 8 bases in between. The CDR3 is CASSLGQPYEQYF. The CDR3 DNA sequence: TGTGCCAGCAGTTTGGGTCAACCCTACGAGCAGTACTTC.

Concerning this clone: An end of the junction does not agree with germline; a read error may underlie this. V usage is TRBV27 and J usage is TRBJ2-7; 10 bases are a match to TRBD1. There are 13 residues in the CDR3. From germline, CDR1 is MNHEY and CDR2 SMNVEV (reference sequence). The CDR3 DNA reads as TGTGCCAGCAGTTCGTTCGGACAGGGGGAAGAGGACTTC. Translation: CASSSFGQGEEDF.

The rearrangement links TRBV12-3 or TRBV12-4 to TRBJ1-1; TRBD1 aligns across 7 bases. The CDR3 is 13 amino acids. V trimming: 8 bases; J trimming: 11 bases; junction bases outside the gene matches: 14. The CDR3 nucleotides are TGTGCCAGCCGGCGTGAGGGGGCGCTACCCGCTTTCTTT. Amino acid sequence: CASRREGALPAFF.

This clone occurred once. The CDR3 DNA reads as TGTGCCAGCAGCTTAATGGGCAGGGGCGGGGAGCTGTTTTTT. This translates into CASSLMGRGGELFF. The chain is built from TRBV7-2 and TRBJ2-2; D may be TRBD1 (6 bases). The CDR3 is 14 residues long. Germline CDR1 reads SGHTA; CDR2 reads FQGNSA. With 2 bases removed from V and 7 bases from J, the gap between germline ends came to 11 bases.

The J gene is TRBJ1-2, the V gene TRBV6-5; TRBD1 might be the D (5 bases). Germline V CDR1 and CDR2: MNHEY, SVGAGI. The CDR3 loop spans 16 amino acids. With 0 bases removed from V and 3 bases from J, the gap between germline ends came to 14 bases. This CDR3 is CASSYSSRVIDYGYTF. Here the CDR3 DNA reads TGTGCCAGCAGTTACTCGAGCAGGGTAATTGACTATGGCTACACCTTC.